This T cell receptor beta chain was obtained from a study of CD8+ T cells in alopecia areata. Findings of the study overall: Compared with mice, patients displayed less clear TCR sharing, possibly for HLA-related reasons. Elevated clonality characterized lesional scalp relative to normal scalp, particularly in alopecia totalis/universalis.

In regard to this clone: No antigen is known for it.

In each case, RNA was isolated and then reverse transcribed into cDNA as the sequencing template. Some clones are missing from TCRdb's copy, which holds only in-frame ones; the method was immunoSEQ multiplex PCR. The sample includes 37,000 or so clones, around 57% seen only once; the top ten take 1.8%. The authors sorted CD4+ cells into CD25+CD127- cells for a handful of patients. Peripheral blood and lesional scalp punch biopsies were taken from alopecia areata patients. CD4+ and CD8+ T cells were sorted from PBMCs stained for CD3, CD4 and CD8. The sequenced sample was CD4+ Tregs sorted from blood. The TCR originated in a human donor with alopecia areata.

The CDR3 loop reads CASSAGTSGSNEQFF. In DNA, the CDR3 is TGTGCCAGCAGTGCCGGGACTAGCGGGAGTAATGAGCAGTTCTTC. The chain carries TRBV6-1 and TRBJ2-1; 14 bases fit TRBD2. The CDR3 consists of 15 residues. V shed 4 bases, J shed 7 bases, and the junction held 3 bases outside the gene matches. The germline gives CDR1 MNHNS, CDR2 SASEGT.